This T cell receptor beta chain was identified during a study of blood T cell repertoires in COVID-19. Sequenced by immunoSEQ multiplex PCR; TCRdb stores in-frame clones only, minus some. The sample has around 110,000 clones, 84% seen once. This clone has a handful of counts. The CDR3 contains 14 residues. J was trimmed by 5 bases and V by 4 bases; bases with no gene match: 6. CDR1 is SGHAT, CDR2 FQNNGV, per germline. This TCR came from a woman younger than 45 who had recovered from COVID-19. Sequenced input: PBMCs or T cells enriched from blood (not recorded which). This chain connects TRBV11-2 to TRBJ2-3; TRBD2 matches at 7 bases. CDR3 sequence: CASSWGGPVDTQYF. CDR3 in DNA: TGTGCCAGCAGCTGGGGAGGGCCGGTAGATACGCAGTATTTT.